This TCR beta chain was sequenced in a study of blood T cell repertoires in COVID-19. Turning to the study itself: Donors in the United States, Italy and Spain gave samples during acute or convalescent COVID-19. The cDNA or gDNA used as material had been derived from T cells, B-cell-depleted T cells, or PBMCs.

This CDR3 region has 16 residues. Germline trimming cut 1 base from V and 9 bases from J; bases unmatched to any gene: 12. Germline V gene sequence: CDR1 LNHNV, CDR2 YYDKDF (reference sequence). Sequencing used immunoSEQ multiplex PCR; TCRdb keeps in-frame clones, though not all of them. There are roughly 70,000 clones in the sample; roughly 89% occur only once, and 19% lies in the top ten. The TCR comes from an elderly woman with acute or convalescent COVID-19. The chain couples TRBV15 to TRBJ2-1; TRBD2 matches at 7 bases. The sequenced material came from peripheral blood. The CDR3 here is CATSRAGAGPRSEQFF. CDR3 coding DNA: TGTGCCACCAGCAGAGCTGGAGCGGGGCCCCGTAGTGAGCAGTTCTTC.